This TCR beta chain was retrieved from a study of graft-versus-host responses after intestinal transplantation. Study-level background: Recipients received multivisceral, liver-intestinal, or isolated intestinal transplants. Anti-thymocyte globulin induction, then tacrolimus and steroids for 3 to 4 years, went to all recipients. Findings and caveats of the study: Ileal or blood samples showed some GvH clones first, and such clones were also found in recipient marrow. The study associated peak circulating GvH clone levels with early post-transplant HvG declines.

Graft-derived tissue was subjected to processing to liberate intraepithelial and lamina propria lymphocytes. Notes on this clone: The antigen is not known.

Libraries were prepared by immunoSEQ multiplex PCR; TCRdb keeps only in-frame clonotypes and omits some of them. The table lists 9,700 or so clones, approximately 72% of them singletons, with approximately 25% in the top ten. V was cut by 4 bases and J by 13 bases, with 18 bases left in between. Germline loops: CDR1 SGHRS, CDR2 YFSETQ. This CDR3 is built from 13 residues. The chain carries TRBV5-1 and TRBJ2-1, with D perhaps given as TRBD1 or TRBD2 (6 bases each). The clonotype was recovered from a human patient who received an intestinal transplant, so some T cells may come from the graft donor. Here the sequenced sample was ileum tissue, taken approximately 530 days after intestinal transplant. This chain's CDR3 is CASSGGPQGGQFF. The CDR3 DNA reads TGCGCCAGCAGCGGGGGGCCTCAAGGAGGACAGTTCTTC. The variable domain in full, with the rest retrieved from reference TRBV5-1 and TRBJ2-1, is KAGVTQTPRYLIKTRGQQVTLSCSPISGHRSVSWYQQTPGQGLQFLFEYFSETQRNKGNFPGRFSGRQFSNSRSEMNVSTLELGDSALYLCASSGGPQGGQFFGPGTRLTVL.